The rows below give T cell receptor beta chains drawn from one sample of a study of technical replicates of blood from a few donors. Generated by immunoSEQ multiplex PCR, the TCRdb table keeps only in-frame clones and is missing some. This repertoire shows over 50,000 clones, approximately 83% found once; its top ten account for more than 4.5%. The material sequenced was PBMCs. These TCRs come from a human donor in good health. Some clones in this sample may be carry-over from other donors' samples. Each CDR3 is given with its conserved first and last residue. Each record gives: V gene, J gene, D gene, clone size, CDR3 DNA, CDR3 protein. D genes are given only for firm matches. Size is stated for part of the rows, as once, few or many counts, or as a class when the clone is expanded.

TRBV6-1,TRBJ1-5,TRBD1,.,TGTGCCAGCAGTGAAGATGGGACAGGCCCTTTCGAGCCCCAGCATTTT,CASSEDGTGPFEPQHF
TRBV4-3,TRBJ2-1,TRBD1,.,TGCGCCAGCAGCCAAGCAGCAGGGGGCGTTTGGGATGAGCAGTTCTTC,CASSQAAGGVWDEQFF
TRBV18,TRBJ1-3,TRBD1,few,TGTGCCAGCTCATCGAACTCCGGGACAGGGGGCACTGGAAACACCATATATTTT,CASSSNSGTGGTGNTIYF
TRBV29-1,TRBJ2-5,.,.,TGCAGCGTTGAAGTTGGGTGGGGGAGGTACCAAGAGACCCAGTACTTC,CSVEVGWGRYQETQYF
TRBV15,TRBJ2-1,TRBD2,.,TGTGCCACCAGCAGAGATATCGGGGGGGGGTCCTACAATGAGCAGTTCTTC,CATSRDIGGGSYNEQFF
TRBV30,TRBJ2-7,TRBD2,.,TGTGCCTGGAGTGAAATGGGGGGGTTTGAGCAGTACTTC,CAWSEMGGFEQYF
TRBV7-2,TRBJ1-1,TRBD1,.,TGTGCCAGCAGGGGACAGGGGACTGAAGCTTTCTTT,CASRGQGTEAFF
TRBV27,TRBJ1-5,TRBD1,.,TGTGCCAGCAGCAGGACAGGAGGGCAGCCCCAGCATTTT,CASSRTGGQPQHF
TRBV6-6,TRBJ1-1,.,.,TGTGCCAGCAGTTTCCAGGGCCCGAACACTGAAGCTTTCTTT,CASSFQGPNTEAFF
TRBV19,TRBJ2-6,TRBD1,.,TGTGCCAGTAGCCCGGGACAGCACTCTGGGGCCAACGTCCTGACTTTC,CASSPGQHSGANVLTF
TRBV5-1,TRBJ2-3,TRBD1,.,TGCGCCAGCAGCTTGGGTGGGACAGGGACCAGCACAGATACGCAGTATTTT,CASSLGGTGTSTDTQYF
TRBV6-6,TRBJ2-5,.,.,TGTGCCAGCCGGAATAGCGGAAATGCGGAGACCCAGTACTTC,CASRNSGNAETQYF
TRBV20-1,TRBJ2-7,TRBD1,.,TGCAGTGCAAGACAGGGCTACGAGCAGTACTTC,CSARQGYEQYF
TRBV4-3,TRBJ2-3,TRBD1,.,TGCGCCAGCAGCAGGGGACAGGGGGAAGCAGATACGCAGTATTTT,CASSRGQGEADTQYF
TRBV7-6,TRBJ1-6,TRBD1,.,TGTGCCAGCAGTCCTAGGCAGGGGGCGAGGAATTCACCCCTCCACTTT,CASSPRQGARNSPLHF
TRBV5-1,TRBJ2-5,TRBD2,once,TGCGCCAGCAGCTTGGCGTCTAGCGGTTTGAGAGAGACCCAGTACTTC,CASSLASSGLRETQYF
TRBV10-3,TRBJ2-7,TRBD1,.,TGTGCCATCAGGTCCGGGACAGGGGCCTACGAGCAGTACTTC,CAIRSGTGAYEQYF
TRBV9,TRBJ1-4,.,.,TGTGCCAGCAGCCCAGACTCGGGGGAAAAACTGTTTTTT,CASSPDSGEKLFF
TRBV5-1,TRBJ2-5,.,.,TGCGCCAGCAGCCTGACGGGGGTTGGGGGCCAAGAGACCCAGTACTTC,CASSLTGVGGQETQYF
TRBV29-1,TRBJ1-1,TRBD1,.,TGCAGCGTTGAGGGGACAGGGGGCTTGGGAGCTTTCTTT,CSVEGTGGLGAFF
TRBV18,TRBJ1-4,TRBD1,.,TGTGCCAGCTCACCATTCAGGGGGCTCGGCGAAAAACTGTTTTTT,CASSPFRGLGEKLFF
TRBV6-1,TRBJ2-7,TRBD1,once,TGTGCCAGCCTCGTCGGGACAGCCCCCTACGAGCAGTACTTC,CASLVGTAPYEQYF